This T cell receptor (beta chain) was sequenced for a study of cytomegalovirus exposure and HLA in healthy donors. Study results and caveats: Sequencing likely produced, as an artifact, a cluster of highly shared sequence variants. Earlier findings revealed that most TCR beta V segments proved productive either about 87% or about 30% of the time. A later analysis revealed that TCR association rates differed between HLA loci, peaking at DRB1 and bottoming out at HLA-C.

Amplification used 60 Vbeta primers and 13 Jbeta primers. Generated by immunoSEQ multiplex PCR, the TCRdb table keeps only in-frame clones and is missing some. The table lists about 55,000 clones, with approximately 9% in the top ten. Comments on this clone: Its antigen is undetermined.

The CDR3 has 15 residues. Germline V CDR1 and CDR2: MDHEN, SYDVKM. V gave up 5 bases and J gave up 3 bases; unmatched junction bases: 6. The sequenced sample was PBMCs. The receptor comes from a middle-aged man in good health and CMV-seropositive. V gene TRBV28 combines with J gene TRBJ1-2, with 10 bases aligning to TRBD1. CDR3 region: CASSSGQGGYYGYTF. The CDR3 DNA is TGTGCCAGCAGTAGCGGACAGGGGGGATACTATGGCTACACCTTC.